These T cell receptor beta chains were read from a single sample in a study of CD8 T cells in acute hepatitis C reinfection. Using immunoSEQ multiplex PCR, the repertoire was profiled, and TCRdb retains in-frame clones only, with some absent. Counted here are about 38,000 clones, 75% to 90% occurring once; the ten biggest clones make up roughly 9.7%. The material sequenced was naive CD8+ T cells from PBMCs. The source is a woman in her late teens or twenties who spontaneously cleared hepatitis C infection. Both conserved end residues are part of each CDR3. Fields, in order: J gene, V gene, D gene, clone size, CDR3 DNA, CDR3 protein. A D gene is named only where the DNA matches it firmly. Expanded clones are given a class, and other clones once, few, many or no size at all.

>TRBJ2-7|TRBV10-2|.|.
TGCGCCAGCAGTGACTCGACCACAGGCGAGCAGTACTTC
CASSDSTTGEQYF
>TRBJ2-7|TRBV30|TRBD1|.
TGTGCCTGGAGCGCCACAGGGGGCGCCGGGGAGCAGTACTTC
CAWSATGGAGEQYF
>TRBJ1-2|TRBV27|.|.
TGTGCCAGCAGTTTAATTTGGGGGGGGGTGTCTAACTATGGCTACACCTTC
CASSLIWGGVSNYGYTF
>TRBJ2-1|TRBV14|.|.
TGTGCCAGCAGCCAAGAGATAAAGAATGAGCAGTTCTTC
CASSQEIKNEQFF
>TRBJ1-3|TRBV10-3|TRBD1|once
TGTGCCATCAGGGCCGGGACAGGCTCTGGAAACACCATATATTTT
CAIRAGTGSGNTIYF
>TRBJ2-7|TRBV5-1|TRBD2|once
TGCGCCAGCAGCCGGGACTCAGGCGGGGGGGAGCAGTACTTC
CASSRDSGGGEQYF
>TRBJ1-1|TRBV4-2|.|.
TGTGCCAGCAGCCAAGATCAAGGGCCAGGATCCACTGAAGCTTTCTTT
CASSQDQGPGSTEAFF
>TRBJ2-7|TRBV4-2|TRBD1|once
TGTGCCAGCAGCCAGACAAGACAGGGTCCCTACGAGCAGTACTTC
CASSQTRQGPYEQYF
>TRBJ2-7|TRBV27|.|once
TGTGCCAGCAGTTTATCGAGTGGGATAAGCTACGAGCAGTACTTC
CASSLSSGISYEQYF
>TRBJ2-1|TRBV9|.|.
TGTGCCAGCAGCTCTCAGACTTCACATGAGCAGTTCTTC
CASSSQTSHEQFF
>TRBJ1-3|TRBV10-3|.|few
TGTGCCATCAGTGAGTCGTTCCGGGGAAACACCATATATTTT
CAISESFRGNTIYF
>TRBJ2-7|TRBV5-1|.|.
TGCGCCAGCAGCTTGGGAGGGGGCGAGCAGTACTTC
CASSLGGGEQYF
>TRBJ2-1|TRBV6-6|.|.
TGTGCCACCAGGTGGGGAGAGCGAAATGAGCAGTTCTTC
CATRWGERNEQFF
>TRBJ2-1|TRBV9|TRBD2|.
TGTGCCAGCAGCGCCGGGGGAGGGCCGAAATCTGAGCAGTTCTTC
CASSAGGGPKSEQFF
>TRBJ2-5|TRBV10-3|.|.
TGTGCCATCAGCCACTCCTCGGACGGGGAAGAGACCCAGTACTTC
CAISHSSDGEETQYF